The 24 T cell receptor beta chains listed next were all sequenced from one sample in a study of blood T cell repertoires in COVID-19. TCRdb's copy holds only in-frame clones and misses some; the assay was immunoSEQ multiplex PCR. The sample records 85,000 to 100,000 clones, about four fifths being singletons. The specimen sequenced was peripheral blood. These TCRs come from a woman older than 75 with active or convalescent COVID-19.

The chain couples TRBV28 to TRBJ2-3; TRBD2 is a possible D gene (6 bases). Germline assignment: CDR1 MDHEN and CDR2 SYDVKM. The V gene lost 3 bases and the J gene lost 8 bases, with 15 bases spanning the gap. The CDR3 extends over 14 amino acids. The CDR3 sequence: CASSLPPLAGTQYF. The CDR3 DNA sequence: TGTGCCAGCAGTTTGCCGCCACTAGCCGGTACGCAGTATTTT.

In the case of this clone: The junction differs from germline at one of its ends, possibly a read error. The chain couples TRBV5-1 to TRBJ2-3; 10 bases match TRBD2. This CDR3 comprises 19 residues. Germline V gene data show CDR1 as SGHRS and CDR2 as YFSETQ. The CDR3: CASSLGLAPSGGYTDTQYF. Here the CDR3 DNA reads TGTGCCAGCAGCTTGGGACTAGCGCCAAGTGGAGGGTACACAGATACGCAGTATTTT.

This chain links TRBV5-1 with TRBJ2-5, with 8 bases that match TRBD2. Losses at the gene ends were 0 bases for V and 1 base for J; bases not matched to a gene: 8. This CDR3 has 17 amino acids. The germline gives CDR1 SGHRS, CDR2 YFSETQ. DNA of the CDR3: TGCGCCAGCAGCTTGGCCCTTCCGGGAGGGGGCCAAGAGACCCAGTACTTC. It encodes CASSLALPGGGQETQYF.

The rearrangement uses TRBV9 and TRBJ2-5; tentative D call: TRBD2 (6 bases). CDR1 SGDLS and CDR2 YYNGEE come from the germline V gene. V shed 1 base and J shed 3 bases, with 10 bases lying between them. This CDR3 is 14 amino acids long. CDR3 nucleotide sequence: TGTGCCAGCAGCGTAATGGGGGGAGAAGAGACCCAGTACTTC. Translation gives CASSVMGGEETQYF.

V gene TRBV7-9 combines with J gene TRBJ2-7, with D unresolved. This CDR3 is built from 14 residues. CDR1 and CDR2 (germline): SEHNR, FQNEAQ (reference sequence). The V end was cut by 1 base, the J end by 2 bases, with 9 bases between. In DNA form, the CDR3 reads TGTGCCAGCAGCTTAGAGTACAGCCCCTACGAGCAGTACTTC. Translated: CASSLEYSPYEQYF.

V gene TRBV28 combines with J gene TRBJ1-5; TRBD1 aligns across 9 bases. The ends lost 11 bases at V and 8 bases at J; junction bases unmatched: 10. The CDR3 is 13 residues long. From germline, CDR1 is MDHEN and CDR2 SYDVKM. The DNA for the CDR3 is TGTGCCGCTGACTTACAGGGGGCCGAGCCCCAGCATTTT. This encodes CAADLQGAEPQHF.

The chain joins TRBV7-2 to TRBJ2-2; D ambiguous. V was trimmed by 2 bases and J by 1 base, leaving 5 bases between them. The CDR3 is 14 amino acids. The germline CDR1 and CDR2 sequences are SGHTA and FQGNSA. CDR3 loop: CASSLKRNTGELFF. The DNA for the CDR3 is TGTGCCAGCAGCTTAAAGAGGAACACCGGGGAGCTGTTTTTT.

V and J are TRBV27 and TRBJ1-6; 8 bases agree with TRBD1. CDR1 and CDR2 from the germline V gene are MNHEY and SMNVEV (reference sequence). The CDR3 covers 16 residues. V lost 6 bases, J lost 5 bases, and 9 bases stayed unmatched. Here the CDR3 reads CASRLRDRGHNSPLHF. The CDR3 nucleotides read TGTGCCAGCAGGCTACGCGACAGGGGCCATAATTCACCCCTCCACTTT.

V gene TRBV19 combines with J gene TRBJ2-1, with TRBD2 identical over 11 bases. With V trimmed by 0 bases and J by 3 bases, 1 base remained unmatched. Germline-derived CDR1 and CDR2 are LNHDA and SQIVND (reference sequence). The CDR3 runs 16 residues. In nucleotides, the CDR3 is TGTGCCAGTAGTATAGAGCTAGCGGGAGGCTACAATGAGCAGTTCTTC. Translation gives CASSIELAGGYNEQFF.

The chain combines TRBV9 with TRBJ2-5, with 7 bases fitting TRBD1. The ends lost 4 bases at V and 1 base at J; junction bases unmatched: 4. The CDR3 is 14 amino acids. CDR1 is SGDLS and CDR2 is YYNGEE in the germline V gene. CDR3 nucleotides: TGTGCCAGCAGCACCCCAGGGGGCCAAGAGACCCAGTACTTC. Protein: CASSTPGGQETQYF.

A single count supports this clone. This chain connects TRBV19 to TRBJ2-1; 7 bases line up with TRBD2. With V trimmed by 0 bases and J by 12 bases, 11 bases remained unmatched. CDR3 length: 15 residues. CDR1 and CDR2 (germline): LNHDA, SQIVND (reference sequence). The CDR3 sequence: CASSIDFLAGDGQFF. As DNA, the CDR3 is TGTGCCAGTAGTATAGATTTCCTTGCGGGAGATGGGCAGTTCTTC.

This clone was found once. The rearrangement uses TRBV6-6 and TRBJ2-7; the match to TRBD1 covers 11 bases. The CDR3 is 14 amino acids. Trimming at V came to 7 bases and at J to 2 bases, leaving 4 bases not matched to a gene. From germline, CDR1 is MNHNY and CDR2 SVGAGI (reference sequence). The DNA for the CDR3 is TGTGCCAGCAACGCGGGACAGGGGGCCTACGAGCAGTACTTC. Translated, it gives CASNAGQGAYEQYF.

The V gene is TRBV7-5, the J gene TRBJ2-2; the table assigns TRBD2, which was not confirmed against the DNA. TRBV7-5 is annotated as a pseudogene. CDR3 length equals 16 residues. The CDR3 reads CAVKRTTRKNTGELFF. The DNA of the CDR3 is TGTGCCGTGAAAAGGACTACTAGGAAGAACACCGGGGAGCTGTTTTTT.

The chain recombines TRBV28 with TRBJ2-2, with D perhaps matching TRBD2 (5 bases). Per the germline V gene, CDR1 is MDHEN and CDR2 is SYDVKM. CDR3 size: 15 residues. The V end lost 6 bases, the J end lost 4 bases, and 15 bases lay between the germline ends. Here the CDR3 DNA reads TGTGCCAGCAGCCGGGATCCCGGGTCCACCGGGGAGCTGTTTTTT. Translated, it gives CASSRDPGSTGELFF.

The CDR3 nucleotides read TGTGCCAGCAGTTACGTCGGACAGGGAAACATTCAGTACTTC. As protein: CASSYVGQGNIQYF. The genes are TRBV6-2 or TRBV6-3 and TRBJ2-4; 8 nucleotides align to TRBD1. The V gene's germline CDR1 is MNHEY and CDR2 SVGEGT. This CDR3 has 14 residues. Germline trimming cut 2 bases from V and 6 bases from J; bases unmatched to any gene: 3.

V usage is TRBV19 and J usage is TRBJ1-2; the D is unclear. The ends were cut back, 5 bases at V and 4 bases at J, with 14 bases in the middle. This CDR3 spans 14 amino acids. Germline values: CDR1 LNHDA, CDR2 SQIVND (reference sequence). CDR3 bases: TGTGCCAGTAGTGCTATTTATGAGCCCTATGGCTACACCTTC. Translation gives CASSAIYEPYGYTF.

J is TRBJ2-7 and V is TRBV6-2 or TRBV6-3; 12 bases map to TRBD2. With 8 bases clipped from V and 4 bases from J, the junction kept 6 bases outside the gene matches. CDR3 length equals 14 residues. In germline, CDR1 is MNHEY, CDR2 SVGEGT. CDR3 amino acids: CASGPGTSGYEQYF. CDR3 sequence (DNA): TGTGCCAGCGGCCCCGGGACTAGCGGGTACGAGCAGTACTTC.

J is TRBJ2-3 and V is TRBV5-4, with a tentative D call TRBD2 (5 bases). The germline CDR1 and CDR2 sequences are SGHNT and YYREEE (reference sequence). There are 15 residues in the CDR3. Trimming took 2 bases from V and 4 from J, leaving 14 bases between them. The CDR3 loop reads CASSFDGLGADTQYF. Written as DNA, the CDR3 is TGTGCCAGCAGCTTCGATGGGTTGGGAGCAGATACGCAGTATTTT.

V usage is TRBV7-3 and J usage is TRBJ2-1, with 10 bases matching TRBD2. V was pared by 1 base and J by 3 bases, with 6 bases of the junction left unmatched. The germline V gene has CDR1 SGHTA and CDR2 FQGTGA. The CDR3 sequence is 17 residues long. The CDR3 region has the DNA TGTGCCAGCAGCTTAAACGGGGCTAGCGGGAGCTACAATGAGCAGTTCTTC. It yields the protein CASSLNGASGSYNEQFF. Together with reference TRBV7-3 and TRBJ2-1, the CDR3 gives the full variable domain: GAGVSQTPSNKVTEKGKYVELRCDPISGHTALYWYRQSLGQGPEFLIYFQGTGAADDSGLPNDRFFAVRPEGSVSTLKIQRTERGDSAVYLCASSLNGASGSYNEQFFGPGTRLTVL.

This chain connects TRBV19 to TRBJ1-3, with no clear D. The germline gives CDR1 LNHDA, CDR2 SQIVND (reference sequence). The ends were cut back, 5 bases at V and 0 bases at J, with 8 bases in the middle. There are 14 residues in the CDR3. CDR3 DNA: TGTGCCAGTAGTTCCGGACTCTCTGGAAACACCATATATTTT. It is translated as CASSSGLSGNTIYF.

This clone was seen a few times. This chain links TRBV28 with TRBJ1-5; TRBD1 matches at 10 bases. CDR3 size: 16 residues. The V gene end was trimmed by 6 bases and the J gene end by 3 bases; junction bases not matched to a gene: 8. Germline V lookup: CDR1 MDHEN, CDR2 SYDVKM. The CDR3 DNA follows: TGTGCCAGCAGGAATCCGGGACAGGGGCACAATCAGCCCCAGCATTTT. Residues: CASRNPGQGHNQPQHF.

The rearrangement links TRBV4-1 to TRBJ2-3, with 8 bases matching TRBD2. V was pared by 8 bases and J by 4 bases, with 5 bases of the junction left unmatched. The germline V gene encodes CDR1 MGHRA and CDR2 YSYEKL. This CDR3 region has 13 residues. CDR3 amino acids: CASGLAAADTQYF. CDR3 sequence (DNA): TGCGCCAGCGGACTAGCAGCTGCAGATACGCAGTATTTT.

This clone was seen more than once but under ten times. The CDR3 bases are TGTGCCAGCAGCAGGGATCCCTACGAGCAGTACTTC. It yields the protein CASSRDPYEQYF. The rearrangement joins TRBV25-1 to TRBJ2-7; perhaps TRBD1 as D (5 bases). The CDR3 sequence is 12 residues long. Germline values: CDR1 MGHDK, CDR2 SYGVNS. The V gene lost 6 bases and the J gene lost 2 bases, with 8 bases spanning the gap.

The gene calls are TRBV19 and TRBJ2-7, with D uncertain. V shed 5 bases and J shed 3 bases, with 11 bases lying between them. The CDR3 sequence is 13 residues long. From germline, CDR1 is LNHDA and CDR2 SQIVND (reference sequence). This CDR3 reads CASSVGRYYEQYF. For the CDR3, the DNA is TGTGCCAGTAGTGTGGGCAGGTACTACGAGCAGTACTTC. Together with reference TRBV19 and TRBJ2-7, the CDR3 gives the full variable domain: DGGITQSPKYLFRKEGQNVTLSCEQNLNHDAMYWYRQDPGQGLRLIYYSQIVNDFQKGDIAEGYSVSREKKESFPLTVTSAQKNPTAFYLCASSVGRYYEQYFGPGTRLTVT.